These T cell receptor beta chains were read from a single sample in a study of T cell changes during pregnancy in multiple sclerosis. Repertoires were generated with immunoSEQ multiplex PCR, while TCRdb's copy carries only in-frame clones and drops some. There are over 45,000 clones in the sample; around 89% occur only once, and roughly 0.54% lies in the top ten. The source was CD4+ T cells from peripheral blood mononuclear cells, collected in the first trimester of pregnancy. These receptors all come from a female donor with multiple sclerosis, enrolled in a pregnancy study. Both conserved end residues are part of each CDR3. D genes are given only for firm matches. Some rows have no size entry. The others give once, few or many, or a class for an expanded clone.

j_gene,abundance,v_gene,d_gene,CDR3nt,CDR3aa
TRBJ1-1,-,TRBV6-5,-,TGTGCCAGCAGCGGGTTGGCTGAAGCTTTCTTT,CASSGLAEAFF
TRBJ1-4,-,TRBV2,TRBD1,TGTGCCAGCAGTTTACAGGGGGCGGGTGAAAAACTGTTTTTT,CASSLQGAGEKLFF
TRBJ1-2,-,TRBV19,-,TGTGCCAGTAGTATTGACAGAGCTCTTGGCTACACCTTC,CASSIDRALGYTF
TRBJ2-1,-,TRBV9,TRBD2,TGTGCCAGCAGCGTAGCTAGCGGGGACTACAATGAGCAGTTCTTC,CASSVASGDYNEQFF
TRBJ2-5,-,TRBV4-1,TRBD2,TGCGCCAGCAGCCAAGTAGGTCTAGCGGGACCCCAGTACTTC,CASSQVGLAGPQYF
TRBJ2-3,-,TRBV5-8,-,TGTGCCAGCAGCGACGGGGGGCTCACAGATACGCAGTATTTT,CASSDGGLTDTQYF
TRBJ2-4,-,TRBV19,TRBD2,TGTGCCAGTAGCACTAGCGGGGCCTCTCAAAACATTCAGTACTTC,CASSTSGASQNIQYF
TRBJ2-2,-,TRBV5-4,-,TGTGCCAGCACCTTCTACGGAGGGAGGTACACCGGGGAGCTGTTTTTT,CASTFYGGRYTGELFF
TRBJ1-4,-,TRBV2,-,TGTGCCAGTTACAGGATTCTTAATGAAAAACTGTTTTTT,CASYRILNEKLFF
TRBJ2-6,-,TRBV28,-,TGTGCCAGCAGTCCCACAACCAGCTCTGGGGCCAACGTCCTGACTTTC,CASSPTTSSGANVLTF
TRBJ1-6,few,TRBV30,-,TGTGCCTGGAGTACAGGGATAGGGCGTTCACCCCTCCACTTT,CAWSTGIGRSPLHF
TRBJ1-6,-,TRBV18,-,TGTGCCAGCTCACCACCTACAGGGCCGGGATCACCCCTCCACTTT,CASSPPTGPGSPLHF
TRBJ2-1,-,TRBV11-2,TRBD2,TGTGCCAGCAGCACACCGACTAGCGGGAGGTTTGAGCAGTTCTTC,CASSTPTSGRFEQFF
TRBJ2-1,-,TRBV14,TRBD2,TGTGCCAGCAGCCTGCTAGCGGGAGGTCGATACAATGAGCAGTTCTTC,CASSLLAGGRYNEQFF
TRBJ2-7,-,TRBV5-1,TRBD1,TGCGCCAGCAGCTGGACAGGGGGGGACGAGCAGTACTTC,CASSWTGGDEQYF
TRBJ1-4,-,TRBV28,TRBD1,TGTGCCAGCAGTTTAAAGGGACAGGGGGAAAAACTGTTTTTT,CASSLKGQGEKLFF
TRBJ2-2,-,TRBV7-8,TRBD2,TGTGCCAGCAGCGTTTGGACTAGCGGAGCGAACACCGGGGAGCTGTTTTTT,CASSVWTSGANTGELFF
TRBJ2-3,-,TRBV21-1,-,TGTGCCAGCAGCGAACCCCTAGACACAGATACGCAGTATTTT,CASSEPLDTDTQYF
TRBJ2-7,once,TRBV11-3,TRBD1,TGTGCCAGCGGGACAGCAGACTTTCTAGTATCTGGCGAGCAGTACTTC,CASGTADFLVSGEQYF
TRBJ1-1,-,TRBV19,TRBD1,TGTGCCAGTAAGATGGCAGGGGGCACTGAAGCTTTCTTT,CASKMAGGTEAFF
TRBJ2-7,-,TRBV10-2,TRBD1,TGCGCCAGCTCCCCGGCAGGGGGCCCCTACGAGCAGTACTTC,CASSPAGGPYEQYF
TRBJ1-1,-,TRBV4-2,TRBD1,TGTGCCAGCAGCCAGGACAGGCTGCCTAACACTGAAGCTTTCTTT,CASSQDRLPNTEAFF
TRBJ1-1,once,TRBV28,TRBD1,TGTGCCAGCAGTTTATCCACAGGGGAGAACACTGAAGCTTTCTTT,CASSLSTGENTEAFF
TRBJ1-2,-,TRBV5-4,-,TGTGCCAGCAGCCTGGTGCCAGGGGAGGGCTACACCTTC,CASSLVPGEGYTF
TRBJ2-1,once,TRBV20-1,-,TGCAGTGCTAGGGGGCAGGGTGAGCAGTTCTTC,CSARGQGEQFF
TRBJ1-5,-,TRBV5-4,-,TGTGCCAGCAGCCGGGGGGGGGTTCTTAATGGGCCCCAGCATTTT,CASSRGGVLNGPQHF
TRBJ2-1,-,TRBV7-9,-,TGTGCCAGCAGCCCTCCGGGACTTGCAAGCTCCTACAATGAGCAGTTCTTC,CASSPPGLASSYNEQFF
TRBJ2-2,-,TRBV7-7,TRBD2,TGTGCTAGCAGCCCCCAGGGTGGCGCGGGGGTCGGGGAGCTGTTTTTT,CASSPQGGAGVGELFF
TRBJ1-3,-,TRBV15,-,TGTGCCACCAGCAGAGATCGAGGGAGAGGAAACACCATATATTTT,CATSRDRGRGNTIYF
TRBJ1-5,-,TRBV18,-,TGTGCCAGCTCACCGGGGGCAGGAAGTAATTATCAGCCCCAGCATTTT,CASSPGAGSNYQPQHF
TRBJ2-7,-,TRBV30,-,TGTGCCTGGGCCTGGGGGGGAGGGGGATCCTACGAGCAGTACTTC,CAWAWGGGGSYEQYF
TRBJ2-2,-,TRBV7-9,TRBD2,TGTGCCAGCAGCCTCGAATGGACTAGCGGGTATCGAGGGACCGGGGAGCTGTTTTTT,CASSLEWTSGYRGTGELFF
TRBJ1-4,-,TRBV10-3,TRBD1,TGTGCCATCAGTTCACAGGGGCTGGAGGAAAAACTGTTTTTT,CAISSQGLEEKLFF
TRBJ1-1,-,TRBV19,TRBD1,TGTGCCAGTAGGATGGGACAGGCGAACACTGAAGCTTTCTTT,CASRMGQANTEAFF
TRBJ1-2,-,TRBV28,-,TGTGCCAGCAGTTTGGACAGCATCTCGGGAGGCTACACCTTC,CASSLDSISGGYTF
TRBJ2-3,-,TRBV5-4,TRBD2,TGTGCCAGCAGCTGGACCAGCGGGGGGGCTACGCAGTATTTT,CASSWTSGGATQYF
TRBJ2-1,-,TRBV6-1,-,TGTGCCAGCAGTGAATTGACAGCGCCCGGTGGGCAGTTCTTC,CASSELTAPGGQFF
TRBJ2-7,-,TRBV5-4,TRBD2,TGTGCCAGCAGCTTGGGCGGACTAGCGGGGGACCTCTACGAGCAGTACTTC,CASSLGGLAGDLYEQYF
TRBJ2-5,-,TRBV18,-,TGTGCCAGCTCACCGCGGGACCGACAAGAGACCCAGTACTTC,CASSPRDRQETQYF
TRBJ2-5,-,TRBV7-2,TRBD2,TGTGCCAGCAGCTTAGTGCCAGCGGGAGGGTTTCGTTCAGAGACCCAGTACTTC,CASSLVPAGGFRSETQYF
TRBJ2-7,-,TRBV6-1,-,TGTGCCAGCAGCCCCGAGTCGGCTCCCCGAGGGGAGCAGTACTTC,CASSPESAPRGEQYF
TRBJ2-5,-,TRBV5-4,-,TGTGCCAGCAGCCCCCCAGGCCTAGCAGAGACCCAGTACTTC,CASSPPGLAETQYF
TRBJ2-2,once,TRBV6-6,-,TGTGCCGCCAGCCGGTATGGAGGGGACACCGGGGAGCTGTTTTTT,CAASRYGGDTGELFF
TRBJ1-3,-,TRBV30,TRBD1,TGTGCCTGGAGTCGACAGGGGATCAACACCATATATTTT,CAWSRQGINTIYF
TRBJ2-5,-,TRBV7-2,TRBD2,TGTGCCAGCAGCCCCGGGGTAGCGGGGGGGCGAGAGACCCAGTACTTC,CASSPGVAGGRETQYF
TRBJ2-7,-,TRBV15,TRBD1,TGTGCCACCAGCAGATCATACGACAGGGTTCGGCACGAGCAGTACTTC,CATSRSYDRVRHEQYF
TRBJ2-5,-,TRBV5-6,TRBD2,TGTGCCAGCAGCTTGCGAAAAGGACTAGCGGGAGGGAAGACCCAGTACTTC,CASSLRKGLAGGKTQYF
TRBJ1-2,few,TRBV18,TRBD1,TGTGCCAGCTCCCCGGACAGGGTCTATGGCTACACCTTC,CASSPDRVYGYTF
TRBJ2-7,-,TRBV11-2,-,TGTGCCAGCAGCTTAGGGGCCAGCCCCTTTAGCGAGCAGTACTTC,CASSLGASPFSEQYF
TRBJ1-1,-,TRBV30,-,TGTGCCTGGAGAACGGGAGGGTTAAACACTGAAGCTTTCTTT,CAWRTGGLNTEAFF
TRBJ2-5,-,TRBV6-5,-,TGTGCCAGCAGTTACTCGTTCGGGGTTGAGACCCAGTACTTC,CASSYSFGVETQYF
TRBJ1-6,-,TRBV15,TRBD1,TGTGCCACCAGCAGCGACAGGGGATCGTATAATTCACCCCTCCACTTT,CATSSDRGSYNSPLHF
TRBJ2-1,-,TRBV4-2,-,TGTGCCAGCAGCCTCGGGGGGCCGCACAGCGATGAGCAGTTCTTC,CASSLGGPHSDEQFF
TRBJ1-5,-,TRBV28,-,TGTGCCAGCAGGCTGCCCGGGAATCAGCCCCAGCATTTT,CASRLPGNQPQHF
TRBJ2-7,-,TRBV15,-,TGTGCCACCAGCCAAGGAGGGCGGGGAGCCTACGAGCAGTACTTC,CATSQGGRGAYEQYF
TRBJ1-1,-,TRBV4-2,-,TGTGCCAGCAGCCGCGTCGGGGGGGGGATGAACACTGAAGCTTTCTTT,CASSRVGGGMNTEAFF
TRBJ2-1,-,TRBV5-1,-,TGCGCCAGCATGGGGCTGTACTCCTACAATGAGCAGTTCTTC,CASMGLYSYNEQFF
TRBJ2-2,-,TRBV7-2,TRBD1,TGTGCCAGCAGCTACCGGGACAGTTTCTCCGGGGAGCTGTTTTTT,CASSYRDSFSGELFF
TRBJ1-5,-,TRBV19,-,TGTGCCAGTAGTATCGGAACAGGGATCTTAGATCAGCCCCAGCATTTT,CASSIGTGILDQPQHF